What follows describes a single T cell receptor (beta chain). The data belong to a study of blood T cell repertoires in COVID-19. Germline V CDR1 and CDR2: SGHTA, FQGNSA. The CDR3 has 14 amino acids. The V end was cut by 2 bases, the J end by 5 bases, with 10 bases between. In the study's own analysis: Amplification of reference gene primers provided the estimated nucleated cell counts. Clones were read by immunoSEQ multiplex PCR, and TCRdb kept only the in-frame ones, dropping some. That table gives V, J and clone size, and the DNA gave D and trimming. Of 100,000 to 150,000 clones in the sample, about 85% were seen once.

This TCR derives from an elderly man with active or convalescent COVID-19. The gene calls are TRBV7-2 and TRBJ1-5; possible D gene TRBD1, 6 bases. Sequences were obtained from peripheral blood. CDR3 DNA: TGTGCCAGCAGCTTACAGGCAGGGGATCAGCCCCAGCATTTT. Its protein product is CASSLQAGDQPQHF.